A single sample is the source of the 32 T cell receptor beta chains below, sequenced in a study of blood T cells in healthy people across ages. The authors ran a second PCR of about 7 to 11 cycles using a sample-barcoded 5' primer and a J-beta primer mix. TCRdb re-analysed the 5' RACE reads in MiXCR, keeping a single row per CDR3 protein. This repertoire shows approximately 810,000 distinct CDR3 sequences, 36% found once; its top ten account for 10% to 15%. The sequenced material came from blood. Every receptor here comes from a man younger than 30 in good health.

This clonotype was seen more than once but under ten times. The rearrangement joins TRBV7-8 to TRBJ2-5, with unresolved D. CDR1 is SGHVS, CDR2 FQNEAQ, per germline. V was shortened by 5 bases and J by 5 bases, with 9 bases between the two germline ends. The CDR3 runs to 12 residues. The DNA for the CDR3 is TGTGCCAGCAGCAGAAGTGAGGAGACCCAGTACTTC. The encoded protein is CASSRSEETQYF.

In its sample, this clonotype was seen a few times. A clone one base away is much larger, so this may be a read error. J is TRBJ2-3 and V is TRBV29-1, with D hard to call. V lost 8 bases and J lost 7, with 13 bases in between. The CDR3 contains 11 residues. Germline V CDR1 and CDR2: SQVTM, ANQGSEA. The CDR3 sequence: CSSWTSNTQYF. The DNA for the CDR3 is TGCAGCTCGTGGACGTCCAATACGCAGTATTTT.

The chain links TRBV6-6 to TRBJ1-4; tentatively, D is TRBD1 (5 bases). Trimming took off 4 bases at V and 11 bases at J, with 11 bases between the two ends. Per the germline V gene, CDR1 is MNHNY and CDR2 is SVGAGI (reference sequence). The CDR3 length is 12 residues. DNA for the CDR3: TGTGCCAGCAGTTCTATTGGGGGGAAACTGTTTTTT. Its protein is CASSSIGGKLFF.

The rearrangement uses TRBV4-3 and TRBJ1-1, with 8 bases identical to TRBD1. The CDR3 runs to 13 residues. Germline lookup yields CDR1 LGHNA and CDR2 YSLEER. J gave up 8 bases and V 3 bases, and 5 bases lay outside the gene matches. CDR3 nucleotide sequence: TGCGCCAGCAGCCACGGCAGGGGGCGCGAAGCTTTCTTT. It encodes CASSHGRGREAFF.

This clonotype came up a few times. The chain recombines TRBV14 with TRBJ2-2; tentatively, D is TRBD1 or TRBD2 (6 bases each). Trimming took off 0 bases at V and 1 base at J, with 12 bases between the two ends. The CDR3 extends over 17 amino acids. The germline gives CDR1 SGHDN, CDR2 FVKESK. CDR3 coding DNA: TGTGCCAGCAGCCAAGAGTCGAGGGGGGAGAACACCGGGGAGCTGTTTTTT. It codes for CASSQESRGENTGELFF.

V is TRBV5-1 and J is TRBJ2-5; D is possibly TRBD2 (6 bases). V was clipped by 0 bases and J by 4 bases, with 16 bases between them. Germline V gene data show CDR1 as SGHRS and CDR2 as YFSETQ. CDR3 length: 16 residues. CDR3 sequence (DNA): TGCGCCAGCAGCTTGGCCGTCGGGGGAGTCCGAGAGACCCAGTACTTC. Translation: CASSLAVGGVRETQYF.

Many counts were recorded for this clonotype. The genes are TRBV20-1 and TRBJ1-5; D is possibly TRBD1 (6 bases). Trimming cost V 3 bases and J 6 bases, with 18 bases left between them. The CDR3 is 15 residues long. Germline CDR1 and CDR2: DFQATT and SNEGSKA (reference sequence). CDR3 bases: TGCAGTGCTAGTGGCCGACCGACAGGAGGTCAGCCCCAGCATTTT. Translated: CSASGRPTGGQPQHF.

This clonotype was seen only a few times. The chain joins TRBV20-1 to TRBJ2-5; 10 nucleotides line up with TRBD2. Germline V lookup: CDR1 DFQATT, CDR2 SNEGSKA (reference sequence). Trimming took 5 bases from V and 5 from J; bases not matched to a gene: 5. There are 13 residues in the CDR3. The chain's CDR3 is CSAPLAGVETQYF. The CDR3 bases are TGCAGTGCTCCTCTAGCGGGGGTGGAGACCCAGTACTTC.

V usage is TRBV7-9 and J usage is TRBJ1-1; unclear D gene. Germline CDR1 SEHNR, CDR2 FQNEAQ (reference sequence). V lost 2 bases and J lost 1, with 5 bases in between. The CDR3 contains 13 residues. In DNA, the CDR3 is TGTGCCAGCAGCTTATACGAGAACACTGAAGCTTTCTTT. Residues: CASSLYENTEAFF.

This clonotype has more than one count but fewer than ten. The chain recombines TRBV20-1 with TRBJ1-5; unclear D gene. CDR1 and CDR2 (germline): DFQATT, SNEGSKA (reference sequence). There are 12 residues in the CDR3. V dropped 3 bases and J dropped 7 bases, with 10 bases sitting between them. CDR3 bases: TGCAGTGCTAGCCCTGCGGGACAGCCCCAGCATTTT. Translating it yields CSASPAGQPQHF.

The chain has TRBV7-9 and TRBJ1-3; D is unresolved. This CDR3 comprises 11 residues. The germline V gene has CDR1 SEHNR and CDR2 FQNEAQ (reference sequence). The chain's CDR3 is CAGGTGNTIYF. In DNA, the CDR3 is TGTGCTGGAGGGACTGGAAACACCATATATTTT.

The chain has TRBV7-2 and TRBJ1-4; maybe TRBD1 (6 bases). The CDR3 consists of 16 residues. The germline gives CDR1 SGHTA, CDR2 FQGNSA. Trimming pared 5 bases from V and 5 bases from J, leaving 18 bases between. CDR3 sequence: CASSTAGRGGNEKLFF. CDR3 bases: TGTGCCAGCAGCACCGCAGGCAGAGGGGGGAATGAAAAACTGTTTTTT.

The chain has TRBV6-5 and TRBJ1-1; D is unresolved. Germline V lookup: CDR1 MNHEY, CDR2 SVGAGI. This CDR3 is 13 amino acids long. V gave up 6 bases and J gave up 1 base, with 9 bases separating them. DNA of the CDR3: TGTGCCAGCAGGCCGGGCAAGAACACTGAAGCTTTCTTT. This encodes CASRPGKNTEAFF.

The sample holds a few counts of this clonotype. V is TRBV7-9 and J is TRBJ2-7; TRBD1 might be the D (6 bases). CDR1 is SEHNR and CDR2 is FQNEAQ in the germline V gene (reference sequence). This CDR3 contains 14 residues. Trimming took off 4 bases at V and 4 bases at J, with 14 bases between the two ends. This chain's CDR3 is CASSSSGTRYEQYF. Here the CDR3 DNA reads TGTGCCAGCAGCTCGTCCGGGACACGATACGAGCAGTACTTC.

The chain combines TRBV20-1 with TRBJ2-7; 7 bases agree with TRBD1. The CDR3 covers 13 residues. Germline CDR1 and CDR2: DFQATT and SNEGSKA (reference sequence). With 5 bases clipped from V and 7 bases from J, the junction kept 11 bases outside the gene matches. The CDR3 DNA follows: TGCAGTGCTGAGACAGGGAACTACAATGAGCAGTACTTC. It encodes CSAETGNYNEQYF.

There are many counts of this clonotype. The chain couples TRBV5-1 to TRBJ2-5, with a tentative D call TRBD1 (5 bases). V lost 4 bases and J 4 bases, leaving 14 bases between the germline ends. The CDR3 sequence is 14 residues long. Looked up from germline, CDR1 is SGHRS and CDR2 is YFSETQ. The CDR3, as DNA: TGCGCCAGCAGCCCCGGACATGGCTTAGAGACCCAGTACTTC. Translated, it gives CASSPGHGLETQYF.

Many counts were recorded for this clonotype. The chain recombines TRBV29-1 with TRBJ1-2, with 7 bases aligning to TRBD1. The V and J ends lost 3 bases and 0 bases, in that order; junction bases with no gene match: 1. Germline CDR1 reads SQVTM; CDR2 reads ANQGSEA. The CDR3 has 13 residues. As DNA, the CDR3 is TGCAGCGTTGAGACAGGGACTAACTATGGCTACACCTTC. This codes for CSVETGTNYGYTF.

About this clonotype itself: A read error may account for a junction end that differs from germline. The rearrangement links TRBV9 to TRBJ2-1; D possibly corresponds to TRBD2 (5 bases). The CDR3 loop spans 14 amino acids. Germline V lookup: CDR1 SGDLS, CDR2 YYNGEE. In nucleotides, the CDR3 is TGTGCCTGCAGCCCAACCCTGAAACTAGATGAGCAGTTCTTC. This translates into CACSPTLKLDEQFF.

In this sample, this clonotype turned up a few times. The chain has TRBV7-2 and TRBJ1-4, with unresolved D. The germline CDR1 and CDR2 sequences are SGHTA and FQGNSA. The CDR3 has 15 amino acids. Trimming pared 2 bases from V and 8 bases from J, leaving 15 bases between. The CDR3 reads CASSLMGSSGEKLFF. CDR3 DNA sequence: TGTGCCAGCAGCTTAATGGGGAGCTCGGGGGAAAAACTGTTTTTT. The complete variable domain, with remaining parts taken from reference TRBV7-2 and TRBJ1-4, reads GAGVSQSPSNKVTEKGKDVELRCDPISGHTALYWYRQSLGQGLEFLIYFQGNSAPDKSGLPSDRFSAERTGGSVSTLTIQRTQQEDSAVYLCASSLMGSSGEKLFFGSGTQLSVL.

This clonotype was observed a few times. This rearrangement joins TRBV21-1 to TRBJ1-5; the D call of TRBD1 is as the table states it, not checked on the DNA. TRBV21-1 is recorded as a pseudogene. CDR3 length: 16 amino acids. CDR3 in DNA: TGTGCCAGCAGCAAAGAGCCGGACAGGGTAAATCAGCCCCAGCATTTT. It translates to CASSKEPDRVNQPQHF.

This clonotype occurred a few times. The V gene is TRBV27, the J gene TRBJ2-1; TRBD2 agrees at 13 bases. With 3 bases clipped from V and 7 bases from J, the junction kept 12 bases outside the gene matches. Per germline, CDR1 MNHEY and CDR2 SMNVEV (reference sequence). The CDR3 is made up of 18 amino acids. The CDR3 here is CASSLLRTGTSGVNEQFF. The CDR3 DNA reads as TGTGCCAGCAGTTTGCTACGAACCGGGACTAGCGGGGTTAATGAGCAGTTCTTC.

This chain uses TRBV7-9 with TRBJ2-1, with 10 bases aligning to TRBD1. The DNA end lines up better with TRBJ2-7; the J call may be wrong. Germline V CDR1 and CDR2: SEHNR, FQNEAQ (reference sequence). The CDR3 loop spans 16 amino acids. The CDR3, as DNA: TGTGCCAGCAGCTTTGACAGGGGGCCAACCTACAATGAGCAGTACTTC. It encodes CASSFDRGPTYNEQYF.

The chain has TRBV4-3 and TRBJ2-6, with D possibly TRBD2 on 5 matching bases. Trimming pared 1 base from V and 0 bases from J, leaving 10 bases between. The germline CDR1 and CDR2 sequences are LGHNA and YSLEER. This CDR3 spans 17 amino acids. CDR3 bases: TGCGCCAGCAGCCAAGTTGCCCGGGGCTCTGGGGCCAACGTCCTGACTTTC. It yields the protein CASSQVARGSGANVLTF.

This chain uses TRBV9 with TRBJ2-2; 12 bases are a match to TRBD2. Germline V gene data show CDR1 as SGDLS and CDR2 as YYNGEE. This CDR3 comprises 16 residues. V lost 1 base to trimming and J lost 6 bases; unmatched junction nucleotides: 4. Written as DNA, the CDR3 is TGTGCCAGCAGCGTAAGCCCTAGCGGGGGGGCCGGGGAGCTGTTTTTT. As protein: CASSVSPSGGAGELFF.

The chain combines TRBV4-1 with TRBJ1-1; 11 bases are a match to TRBD1. CDR3 length: 16 amino acids. The J segment lost 4 bases and the V segment lost 4 bases, leaving 8 bases of the junction unmatched. Germline CDR1 reads MGHRA; CDR2 reads YSYEKL. Here the CDR3 DNA reads TGCGCCAGCAGCCGAGGGGCCGGGACAGGGGGCACTGAAGCTTTCTTT. Amino acids: CASSRGAGTGGTEAFF.

This clonotype was recorded many times. The chain is built from TRBV29-1 and TRBJ1-2; no reliable D call. This CDR3 has 19 amino acids. Trimming left V 1 base short and J 2 bases short, with 26 bases between. Germline CDR1 SQVTM, CDR2 ANQGSEA. CDR3 nucleotides: TGCAGCGTTGAAGCGGGTAGGAGTCCCACAAGACAATCCAACTATGGCTACACCTTC. Translating gives CSVEAGRSPTRQSNYGYTF.

This clonotype was seen more than once but under ten times. This chain connects TRBV27 to TRBJ2-5; 8 nucleotides align to TRBD1. The DNA end lines up better with TRBJ2-7; the J call may be wrong. CDR1 is MNHEY, CDR2 SMNVEV, per germline (reference sequence). The CDR3 sequence is 14 residues long. In DNA, the CDR3 is TGTGCCAGCGTCCCCGTCCAGGGGGCGAGCGAGCAGTACTTC. It translates to CASVPVQGASEQYF.

The chain employs TRBV15 and TRBJ1-4, with D perhaps matching TRBD1 (6 bases). From germline, CDR1 is LNHNV and CDR2 YYDKDF (reference sequence). The CDR3 sequence is 15 residues long. V lost 0 bases and J 5 bases, leaving 10 bases between the germline ends. The CDR3 DNA is TGTGCCACCAGCAGAGATCGGCAGGGGAATGAAAAACTGTTTTTT. Translation gives CATSRDRQGNEKLFF.

The chain couples TRBV20-1 to TRBJ2-5; 7 bases line up with TRBD2. Germline CDR1 and CDR2: DFQATT and SNEGSKA (reference sequence). This CDR3 region has 14 residues. V trimming: 5 bases; J trimming: 0 bases; junction bases outside the gene matches: 6. CDR3: CSAGAGTNQETQYF. The CDR3 DNA reads TGCAGTGCTGGGGCCGGGACTAACCAAGAGACCCAGTACTTC.

CDR3 region: CASSQEGLAGSYEQYF. CDR3 bases: TGCGCCAGCAGCCAAGAGGGACTAGCGGGTTCCTACGAGCAGTACTTC. The chain is built from TRBV4-1 and TRBJ2-5, with 12 positions matching TRBD2. TRBJ2-7 explains the end of the DNA better; the J call may be wrong. The CDR3 is 16 amino acids. The germline gives CDR1 MGHRA, CDR2 YSYEKL.

The V gene is TRBV20-1, the J gene TRBJ2-7; D unclear. The germline V gene has CDR1 DFQATT and CDR2 SNEGSKA (reference sequence). The CDR3 is made up of 13 amino acids. As DNA, the CDR3 is TGCAGCGGCCTTTCACTTAATTACAATGAGCAGTACTTC. The encoded protein is CSGLSLNYNEQYF.

This clonotype was seen more than once but under ten times. The rearrangement joins TRBV12-3 or TRBV12-4 to TRBJ2-2; D is unresolved. V was pared by 3 bases and J by 6 bases, with 11 bases between. The CDR3 consists of 14 residues. CDR3 protein: CASSFGSTSGELFF. CDR3 bases: TGTGCCAGCAGTTTCGGCAGCACGTCCGGGGAGCTGTTTTTT.